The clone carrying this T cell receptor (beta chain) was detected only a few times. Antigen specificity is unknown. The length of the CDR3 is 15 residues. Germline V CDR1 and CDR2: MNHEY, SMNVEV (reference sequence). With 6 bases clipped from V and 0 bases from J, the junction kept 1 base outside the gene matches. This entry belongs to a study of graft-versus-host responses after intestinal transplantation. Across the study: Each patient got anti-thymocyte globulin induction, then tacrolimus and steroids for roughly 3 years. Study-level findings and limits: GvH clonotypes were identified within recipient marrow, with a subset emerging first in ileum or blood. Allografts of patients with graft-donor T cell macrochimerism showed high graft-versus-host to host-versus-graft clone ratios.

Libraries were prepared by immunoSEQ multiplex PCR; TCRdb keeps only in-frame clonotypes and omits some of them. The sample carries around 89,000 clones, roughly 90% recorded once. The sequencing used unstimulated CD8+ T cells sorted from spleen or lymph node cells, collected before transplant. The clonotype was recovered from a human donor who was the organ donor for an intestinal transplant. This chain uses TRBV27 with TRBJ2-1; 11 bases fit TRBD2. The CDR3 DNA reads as TGTGCCAGCAGCCTAGCGGGGGGCTCCTACAATGAGCAGTTCTTC. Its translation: CASSLAGGSYNEQFF.